The clone carrying this T cell receptor beta chain came up a few times. The target antigen is unknown. The whole isolated RNA underwent reverse transcription, so sequencing captured expressed TCRB transcripts. The method was immunoSEQ multiplex PCR; TCRdb's version includes in-frame clones alone and lacks a portion of them. The table records some 290,000 clones, 14% of them present only once. Populations isolated by sorting all had purity greater than 95%. These data are taken from a study of beta chain features in type 1 diabetes. V lost 5 bases to trimming and J lost 3 bases; unmatched junction nucleotides: 9. CDR3 size: 15 residues. In germline, CDR1 is SNHLY, CDR2 FYNNEI. Study-level points and caveats: When Type 1 diabetes patients were examined, their TCRB CDR3s proved moderately but significantly shorter in all four CD4+ subsets. The naive, central memory and Treg TCRB repertoires of patients appeared to be more similar to one another than those of healthy donors.

The clonotype originates from a man in his thirties or forties with type 1 diabetes. The chain recombines TRBV2 with TRBJ2-7; 8 bases map to TRBD2. Sequencing was carried out using naive CD4+ T cells from blood. The CDR3 loop is CASSSGGRGVYEQYF. The CDR3 nucleotides read TGTGCCAGCAGTAGCGGGGGACGAGGGGTCTACGAGCAGTACTTC.